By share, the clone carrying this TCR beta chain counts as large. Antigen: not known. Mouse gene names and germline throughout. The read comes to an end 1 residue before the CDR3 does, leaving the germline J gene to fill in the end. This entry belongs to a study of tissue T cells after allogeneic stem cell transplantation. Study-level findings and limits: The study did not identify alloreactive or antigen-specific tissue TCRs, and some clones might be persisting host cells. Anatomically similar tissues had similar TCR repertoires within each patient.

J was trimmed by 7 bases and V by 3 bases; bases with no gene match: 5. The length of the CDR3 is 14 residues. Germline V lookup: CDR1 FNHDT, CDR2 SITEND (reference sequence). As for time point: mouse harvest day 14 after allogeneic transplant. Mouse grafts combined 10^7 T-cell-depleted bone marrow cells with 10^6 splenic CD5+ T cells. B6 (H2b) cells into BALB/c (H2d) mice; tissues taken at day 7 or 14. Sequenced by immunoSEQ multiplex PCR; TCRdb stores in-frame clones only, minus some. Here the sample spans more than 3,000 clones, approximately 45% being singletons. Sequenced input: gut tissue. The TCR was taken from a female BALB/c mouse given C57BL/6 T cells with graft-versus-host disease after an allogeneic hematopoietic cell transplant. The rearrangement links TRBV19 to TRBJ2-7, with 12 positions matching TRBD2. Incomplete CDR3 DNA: TGTGCCAGCAGTAAAGACTGGGGGGGCTGGGAACAGTAC. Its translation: CASSKDWGGWEQY. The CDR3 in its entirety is CASSKDWGGWEQYF.